This TCR beta chain was captured by sequencing in a study of technical replicates of blood from a few donors. Germline V gene sequence: CDR1 MDHEN, CDR2 SYDVKM. The length of the CDR3 is 15 residues. V gave up 6 bases and J gave up 0 bases, with 12 bases separating them. TCRdb's table, derived via immunoSEQ multiplex PCR, lists solely in-frame clones and lacks some. The table records 60,000 to 85,000 clones, roughly 92% of them present only once. The sequenced sample was T cells isolated from PBMCs. The chain combines TRBV28 with TRBJ2-1; possible D gene TRBD1, 5 bases. The receptor's source is a human donor in good health. The CDR3 sequence is CASRPRTPSYNEQFF. CDR3 nucleotide sequence: TGTGCCAGCAGACCGAGGACACCCTCCTACAATGAGCAGTTCTTC.